This T cell receptor (beta chain) was profiled in a study of immune evolution from preneoplasia to lung adenocarcinoma. Germline V CDR1 and CDR2: SGHRS, YFSETQ. The CDR3 is made up of 17 amino acids. Germline trimming cut 0 bases from V and 0 bases from J; bases unmatched to any gene: 3. This clone has just a few counts. The antigen is not known. TCRdb keeps only in-frame clones here, not all; method: immunoSEQ multiplex PCR. The data contain about 6,400 clones, more than 65% of them singletons. Between about 2013 and 2018, patients underwent resection in Japan or China. Nucleic acids came from premalignant or tumor cells enriched by macro-dissection. The study, taken as a whole, reports: Clonality was highest in normal lung, lower in later-stage lesions apparently. Compared with EGFR-mutant or double wild-type lesions, KRAS-mutant nodules were more clonal.

The V and J genes are TRBV5-1 and TRBJ2-3; 11 bases are shared with TRBD2. Specimen: FFPE minimally invasive lung adenocarcinoma tissue. The TCR sequence derives from a person between 50 and 69 years old with lung adenocarcinoma. The DNA for the CDR3 is TGCGCCAGCAGCTTGGTACTAGCGGGAGATAGCACAGATACGCAGTATTTT. This codes for CASSLVLAGDSTDTQYF.